The T cell receptor (beta chain) under discussion was sequenced for a study of OX40 agonist ivuxolimab in advanced cancers. Here immunoSEQ multiplex PCR was the method, and the copy in TCRdb shows in-frame clones only, minus some. The sample records about 68,000 clones, around 90% being singletons. Germline loops: CDR1 SNHLY, CDR2 FYNNEI. The CDR3 length is 14 residues. Trimming left V 4 bases short and J 4 bases short, with 13 bases between. The V gene is TRBV2, the J gene TRBJ1-1; perhaps TRBD1 as D (6 bases). This TCR derives from an adult with an advanced solid tumor such as melanoma, head and neck, liver or kidney cancer. This specimen was CD4+ or CD8+ T cells sorted from blood, taken in a trial of the OX40 agonist ivuxolimab. CDR3 amino acids: CASSVNREGTEAFF. The CDR3 region has the DNA TGTGCCAGCAGTGTCAACAGGGAGGGCACTGAAGCTTTCTTT.